Listed below are T cell receptor beta chains from one sample, sequenced in a study of blood T cell repertoires in COVID-19. TCRdb's table, derived via immunoSEQ multiplex PCR, lists solely in-frame clones and lacks some. The sample gives some 400,000 clones, around 87% of which show up once; around 1.3% is in the top ten. Sequencing was carried out using PBMCs or T cells enriched from blood (not recorded which). These receptors were collected from a man younger than 40 who had recovered from COVID-19. CDR3s leave out the opening cysteine and the closing phenylalanine or tryptophan. The order of the fields is J gene, V gene, CDR3 protein.

TRBJ1-2	TRBV30	AWARQGARGYT
TRBJ2-2	TRBV28	ASSLFSKGTGYTGELF
TRBJ1-2	TRBV9	ASSASGGFYGYT
TRBJ1-2	TRBV19	ASSTLGAPWVYT
TRBJ1-1	TRBV19	ASSTGQDLGEAF
TRBJ2-7	TRBV7-2	ASSLRQGYEQY
TRBJ1-5	TRBV6-4	ASSPTGNSNQPQH
TRBJ2-3	TRBV29-1	SVVPGGPDTQY
TRBJ1-6	TRBV19	ASSNPGTGTNPLH
TRBJ2-7	TRBV4-1	ASSQGDSYEQY
TRBJ2-5	TRBV5-6	ASSERGTQY